The rows below give T cell receptor beta chains drawn from one sample of a study of Ad26.COV2.S vaccination and SARS-CoV-2 variants. TCRdb keeps only in-frame clones here, not all; method: immunoSEQ multiplex PCR. The data contain roughly 100,000 clones, around 82% of them seen just once; the ten biggest clones take up around 16%. This sample comprised peripheral blood, obtained after recovery from COVID-19. The receptors derive from a human donor who had recovered from COVID-19. Each CDR3 is given with its conserved first and last residue. The D gene is left open where the match is weak. A clone size is listed for some rows: how often the clone was seen (once, few, many), or a class if it is expanded.

V gene	J gene	D gene	clone size	CDR3 protein	CDR3 DNA
TRBV16	TRBJ1-1	.	once	CASSQLSNTEAFF	TGTGCCAGCAGCCAATTGTCAAACACTGAAGCTTTCTTT
TRBV19	TRBJ2-1	.	once	CASRPNVFLGLDNEQFF	TGTGCCAGTAGGCCCAATGTATTTCTGGGTTTAGACAATGAGCAGTTCTTC
TRBV30	TRBJ1-1	.	.	CAWWVGTEAFF	TGTGCCTGGTGGGTCGGGACTGAAGCTTTCTTT
TRBV28	TRBJ2-1	TRBD2	.	CASRDGGALGSYNEQFF	TGTGCCAGCAGGGACGGGGGGGCCTTGGGGTCCTACAATGAGCAGTTCTTC
TRBV4-2	TRBJ1-2	TRBD1	.	CASSTWTGLPSNYGYTF	TGTGCCAGCAGCACTTGGACAGGGCTGCCATCTAACTATGGCTACACCTTC
TRBV21-1	TRBJ1-1	.	.	CASSKRQGIGTEAFF	TGTGCCAGCAGCAAAAGACAGGGGATCGGCACTGAAGCTTTCTTT
TRBV7-2	TRBJ2-2	.	.	CASSLALGDTGELFF	TGTGCCAGCAGCTTAGCGCTAGGGGACACCGGGGAGCTGTTTTTT
TRBV4-1	TRBJ1-6	.	.	CASSHEGISINSPLHF	TGCGCCAGCAGCCATGAGGGGATTTCTATTAATTCACCCCTCCACTTT
TRBV2	TRBJ2-4	.	.	CASTGEGVNIQYF	TGTGCCAGCACAGGAGAAGGGGTAAACATTCAGTACTTC
TRBV2	TRBJ2-5	TRBD2	once	CASSLGLAAQETQYF	TGTGCCAGCAGTCTAGGACTAGCGGCTCAAGAGACCCAGTACTTC
TRBV30	TRBJ1-5	.	.	CAWSRDTEFNSNQPQHF	TGTGCCTGGAGTCGAGACACGGAGTTTAATAGCAATCAGCCCCAGCATTTT
TRBV19	TRBJ2-7	.	few	CATVGGGPLDLEQYF	TGTGCCACCGTCGGCGGGGGCCCCCTGGACCTCGAGCAGTACTTC
TRBV7-9	TRBJ1-2	.	.	CASSQLKGASTF	TGTGCCAGCAGCCAATTGAAAGGGGCGAGTACCTTC
TRBV10-1	TRBJ2-7	TRBD1	.	CASSPGTARNSYEQYF	TGCGCCAGCAGTCCAGGGACAGCCAGGAACTCCTACGAGCAGTACTTC
TRBV3-1/TRBV3-2	TRBJ1-2	.	.	CASSHLQGRYGYTF	TGTGCCAGCAGCCACCTACAGGGACGATATGGCTACACCTTC
TRBV5-4	TRBJ2-7	TRBD2	.	CASSPGTSGGIEQYF	TGTGCCAGCAGCCCTGGGACTAGCGGGGGTATCGAGCAGTACTTC
TRBV19	TRBJ1-2	.	once	CASSTGRRRNYGYTF	TGTGCCAGTAGTACAGGGAGGAGGAGGAACTATGGCTACACCTTC
TRBV12-3/TRBV12-4	TRBJ2-5	TRBD1	.	CASSSGQGRAQYF	TGTGCCAGCAGTTCGGGACAGGGTAGGGCCCAGTACTTC
TRBV19	TRBJ2-1	TRBD1	.	CASREGTVYNEQFF	TGTGCCTCGAGAGAAGGGACAGTCTACAATGAGCAGTTCTTC
TRBV11-2	TRBJ1-1	.	.	CASSLVAGLNTEAFF	TGTGCCAGCAGCTTAGTTGCAGGCTTGAACACTGAAGCTTTCTTT
TRBV2	TRBJ1-3	.	.	CASGGGGPSGNTIYF	TGTGCCAGCGGGGGAGGCGGACCCTCTGGAAACACCATATATTTT
TRBV23-1	TRBJ2-7	.	.	CASSQGCHEQYF	TGCGCCAGCAGTCAAGGCTGCCACGAGCAGTACTTC
TRBV15	TRBJ2-4	.	.	CATSREQGGNIQYF	TGTGCCACCAGCAGGGAACAGGGAGGGAACATTCAGTACTTC
TRBV2	TRBJ1-1	TRBD1	.	CASSEGWTGGGNTEAFF	TGTGCCAGCAGTGAAGGTTGGACAGGGGGCGGGAACACTGAAGCTTTCTTT
TRBV30	TRBJ1-6	.	few	CAWNGGPGMPLHF	TGTGCCTGGAACGGCGGACCGGGGATGCCCCTCCACTTT
TRBV10-3	TRBJ2-6	TRBD1	.	CAISVGTGGSGANVLTF	TGTGCCATCAGTGTAGGGACAGGGGGCTCGGGGGCCAACGTCCTGACTTTC
TRBV9	TRBJ2-7	.	.	CASSVAGTSYEQYF	TGTGCCAGCAGCGTAGCTGGCACTTCCTACGAGCAGTACTTC
TRBV4-3	TRBJ2-1	.	.	CASSQDWGGLYNEQFF	TGCGCCAGCAGCCAAGATTGGGGGGGGCTATACAATGAGCAGTTCTTC
TRBV11-1	TRBJ2-5	TRBD1	.	CASSLVKGAKGTQYF	TGTGCCAGCAGCTTAGTAAAGGGGGCCAAGGGGACCCAGTACTTC
TRBV7-2	TRBJ1-3	.	.	CASSLVSGSGNTIYF	TGTGCCAGCAGCTTGGTCTCAGGCTCTGGAAACACCATATATTTT
TRBV4-1	TRBJ2-4	TRBD1	.	CASTQTGSENIQYF	TGCGCCAGCACCCAGACAGGGTCGGAAAACATTCAGTACTTC
TRBV5-4	TRBJ1-1	.	few	CASSLRNTEAFF	TGTGCCAGCAGCTTACGGAACACTGAAGCTTTCTTT
TRBV28	TRBJ1-5	.	.	CASSFDILSNQPQHF	TGTGCCAGCAGTTTTGACATCCTTAGCAATCAGCCCCAGCATTTT
TRBV5-6	TRBJ1-2	.	.	CASSLEGRSDYGYTF	TGTGCCAGCAGCTTGGAGGGGCGGTCGGACTATGGCTACACCTTC
TRBV5-5	TRBJ1-6	.	.	CASSLAIGERSPLHF	TGTGCCAGCAGCTTGGCCATCGGGGAAAGATCACCCCTCCACTTT
TRBV5-4	TRBJ2-1	TRBD1	.	CASRRTQGAYNEQFF	TGTGCCAGCAGGCGAACACAGGGGGCCTACAATGAGCAGTTCTTC
TRBV19	TRBJ2-7	TRBD2	.	CASSILAGIQDEQYF	TGTGCCAGTAGTATCCTAGCGGGTATTCAAGACGAGCAGTACTTC
TRBV6-1	TRBJ1-2	TRBD1	.	CASSEVGTGAYGYTF	TGTGCCAGCAGTGAAGTGGGGACAGGGGCCTATGGCTACACCTTC
TRBV14	TRBJ1-1	.	few	CASSQEIYKAFF	TGTGCCAGCAGCCAAGAAATCTATAAAGCTTTCTTT
TRBV24-1	TRBJ1-5	.	.	CATSAYSNQPQHF	TGTGCCACCAGCGCCTATAGCAATCAGCCCCAGCATTTT
TRBV4-3	TRBJ1-1	.	.	CASSQGLTGEAFF	TGCGCCAGCAGCCAAGGTCTCACGGGTGAAGCTTTCTTT
TRBV2	TRBJ1-1	.	.	CASSVFRLVTEAFF	TGTGCCAGCAGTGTTTTTCGGTTGGTCACTGAAGCTTTCTTT
TRBV19	TRBJ1-1	TRBD1	many	CASSRDRGRTEAFF	TGTGCCAGTAGCCGGGACAGGGGGAGGACTGAAGCTTTCTTT
TRBV4-1	TRBJ2-3	TRBD1	once	CASSQGTGGSTDTQYF	TGCGCCAGCAGCCAAGGGACAGGGGGTAGCACAGATACGCAGTATTTT
TRBV19	TRBJ2-7	TRBD2	.	CASSINGLESEQYF	TGTGCCAGTAGTATCAACGGACTAGAGAGTGAGCAGTACTTC
TRBV7-6	TRBJ1-1	.	.	CASSSQEATEAFF	TGTGCCAGCAGCTCTCAGGAGGCCACTGAAGCTTTCTTT